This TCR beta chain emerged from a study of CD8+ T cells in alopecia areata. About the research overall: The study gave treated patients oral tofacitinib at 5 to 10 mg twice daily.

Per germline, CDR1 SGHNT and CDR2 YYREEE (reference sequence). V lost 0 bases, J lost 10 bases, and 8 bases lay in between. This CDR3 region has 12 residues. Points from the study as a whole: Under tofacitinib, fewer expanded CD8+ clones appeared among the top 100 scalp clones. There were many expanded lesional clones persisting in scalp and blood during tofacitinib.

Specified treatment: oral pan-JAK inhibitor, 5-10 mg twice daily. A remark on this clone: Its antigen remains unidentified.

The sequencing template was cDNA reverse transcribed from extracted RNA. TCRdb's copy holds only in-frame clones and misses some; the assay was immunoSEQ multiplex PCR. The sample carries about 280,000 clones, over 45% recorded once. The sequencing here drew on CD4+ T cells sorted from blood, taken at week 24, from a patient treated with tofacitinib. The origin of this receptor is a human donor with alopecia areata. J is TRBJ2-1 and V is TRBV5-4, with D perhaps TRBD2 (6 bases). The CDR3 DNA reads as TGTGCCAGCAGCTTGGAGCTAGCGGAGCAGTTCTTC. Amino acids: CASSLELAEQFF.